These 10 T cell receptor beta chains were all obtained from the same sample, sequenced in a study of T cells in tumors after PD-1 blockade (dated by TCRdb to between 2019 and 2020). In the paper's terms, the time point label means: before anti-PD-1 therapy. Libraries were prepared through the immunoSEQ multiplex PCR assay. Held by TCRdb, this immuneACCESS table contains in-frame sequences only and omits some clones. Under half of the omission traces to an unresolved V gene where checked; the cause of the rest is unknown. Within this sample are roughly 48,000 clones, with roughly 80% of them counted one time only. Clones ranked in the top ten supply roughly 4% of the sample. The source material was PBMCs, sampled before anti-PD-1 treatment. The origin of the receptors is a human donor with basal cell carcinoma.

The chain is built from TRBV6-1 and TRBJ2-3; unclear D gene. V lost 0 bases, J lost 6 bases, and 7 bases lay in between. Per the germline V gene, CDR1 is MNHNS and CDR2 is SASEGT. The CDR3 length is 13 residues. CDR3 in DNA: TGTGCCAGCAGTGAAGCATTCACGGATACGCAGTATTTT. Protein: CASSEAFTDTQYF.

This clone has only a few counts. This rearrangement joins TRBV7-8 to TRBJ2-5, with a tentative D call TRBD1 (8 bases). This CDR3 has 18 amino acids. Trimming shortened V by 5 bases and J by 4 bases, and 26 bases separated the two germline ends. Germline V CDR1 and CDR2: SGHVS, FQNEAQ. CDR3 sequence: CASSLKKETGGDVETQYF. The CDR3 DNA follows: TGTGCCAGCAGCCTTAAGAAGGAAACAGGGGGGGATGTAGAGACCCAGTACTTC.

In this sample, this clone turned up a few times. The genes are TRBV6-2 or TRBV6-3 and TRBJ1-5; D uncertain. Germline values: CDR1 MNHEY, CDR2 SVGEGT. V lost 0 bases and J lost 7, with 13 bases in between. The CDR3 has 15 residues. This CDR3 is CASSYSRPPGQPQHF. Written as DNA, the CDR3 is TGTGCCAGCAGTTACTCGAGGCCACCGGGGCAGCCCCAGCATTTT.

This chain links TRBV6-1 with TRBJ2-7; D is possibly TRBD2 (6 bases). This CDR3 comprises 14 residues. CDR1 and CDR2 from the germline V gene are MNHNS and SASEGT. V lost 2 bases, J lost 4 bases, and 12 bases lay in between. CDR3 sequence reads: CASSETAGSYEQYF. The CDR3 nucleotides are TGTGCCAGCAGTGAAACGGCGGGGAGTTACGAGCAGTACTTC.

The rearrangement uses TRBV2 and TRBJ2-7, with 8 positions matching TRBD2. V lost 9 bases and J lost 0; bases outside the gene matches: 4. In germline, CDR1 is SNHLY, CDR2 FYNNEI. The CDR3 loop spans 13 amino acids. CDR3 residues: CASQRGSSYEQYF. For the CDR3, the DNA is TGTGCCAGTCAGCGGGGGAGCTCCTACGAGCAGTACTTC.

This clone was detected a few times. V gene TRBV5-1 combines with J gene TRBJ1-5; 10 nucleotides match TRBD1. V was pared by 3 bases and J by 8 bases, with 5 bases of the junction left unmatched. Germline CDR1 SGHRS, CDR2 YFSETQ. The CDR3 has 14 residues. DNA for the CDR3: TGCGCCAGCAGCTCGACAGGGGGCATGGAGCCCCAGCATTTT. Translating it yields CASSSTGGMEPQHF.

The J gene is TRBJ1-2, the V gene TRBV28, with D unresolved. The V gene lost 5 bases and the J gene lost 3 bases, with 10 bases spanning the gap. CDR3 size: 13 residues. In germline, CDR1 is MDHEN, CDR2 SYDVKM. CDR3 residues: CASSATEYYGYTF. The CDR3 region has the DNA TGTGCCAGCAGTGCGACGGAGTACTATGGCTACACCTTC.

The chain combines TRBV14 with TRBJ1-2; weak D call: TRBD1 (5 bases). V lost 4 bases, J lost 7 bases, and 19 bases lay in between. The CDR3 sequence is 15 residues long. The V gene's germline CDR1 is SGHDN and CDR2 FVKESK. CDR3 sequence: CASSPDRRGSRGYTF. The CDR3 DNA follows: TGTGCCAGCAGCCCAGATCGGAGGGGTTCCCGTGGCTACACCTTC.

The V gene is TRBV7-9, the J gene TRBJ2-1, with TRBD2 matching over 13 bases. In germline, CDR1 is SEHNR, CDR2 FQNEAQ (reference sequence). The length of the CDR3 is 19 residues. Trimming at V came to 5 bases and at J to 0 bases, leaving 10 bases not matched to a gene. The CDR3 DNA is TGTGCCAGCAGCCTTAGATTAGGACTAGCGGGGGACTCCTACAATGAGCAGTTCTTC. It yields the protein CASSLRLGLAGDSYNEQFF. Variable domain in full (rest from reference TRBV7-9 and TRBJ2-1): DTGVSQNPRHKITKRGQNVTFRCDPISEHNRLYWYRQTLGQGPEFLTYFQNEAQLEKSRLLSDRFSAERPKGSFSTLEIQRTEQGDSAMYLCASSLRLGLAGDSYNEQFFGPGTRLTVL.

The chain has TRBV18 and TRBJ2-1; 9 nucleotides agree with TRBD1. J was trimmed by 3 bases and V by 3 bases; bases with no gene match: 12. From germline, CDR1 is KGHSH and CDR2 LQKENI. The CDR3 is 18 amino acids. The CDR3 DNA reads as TGTGCCAGCTCACCGAGTCCCGGGACAGGGAGCTTCTACAATGAGCAGTTCTTC. Translated: CASSPSPGTGSFYNEQFF. The whole variable domain, filled in from reference TRBV18 and TRBJ2-1, reads NAGVMQNPRHLVRRRGQEARLRCSPMKGHSHVYWYRQLPEEGLKFMVYLQKENIIDESGMPKERFSAEFPKEGPSILRIQQVVRGDSAAYFCASSPSPGTGSFYNEQFFGPGTRLTVL.